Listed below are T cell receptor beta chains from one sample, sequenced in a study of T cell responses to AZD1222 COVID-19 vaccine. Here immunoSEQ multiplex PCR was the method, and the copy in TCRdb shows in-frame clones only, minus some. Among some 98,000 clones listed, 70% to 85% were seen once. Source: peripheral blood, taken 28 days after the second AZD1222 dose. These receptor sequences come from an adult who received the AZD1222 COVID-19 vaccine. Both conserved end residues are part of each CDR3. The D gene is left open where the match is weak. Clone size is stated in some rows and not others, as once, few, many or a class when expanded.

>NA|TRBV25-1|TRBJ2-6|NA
CATQADTHSGANVLTF
TGTGCCACTCAAGCAGACACGCACTCTGGGGCCAACGTCCTGACTTTC
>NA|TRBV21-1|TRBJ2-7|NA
CASSKGKDSNEQYF
TGTGCCAGCAGCAAAGGCAAGGACTCCAACGAGCAGTACTTC
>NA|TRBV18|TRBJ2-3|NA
CASSRGDTDTQYF
TGTGCCAGCTCACGAGGGGACACAGATACGCAGTATTTT
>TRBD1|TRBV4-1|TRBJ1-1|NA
CATIGQGTEAFF
TGCGCCACCATAGGACAGGGGACTGAAGCTTTCTTT
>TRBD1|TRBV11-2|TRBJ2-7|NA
CASRRDRGYEQYF
TGTGCCAGCAGGCGGGACAGGGGCTACGAGCAGTACTTC
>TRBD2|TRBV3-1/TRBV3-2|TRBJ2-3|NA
CASSPGLAGPDTQYF
TGTGCCAGCAGCCCGGGACTAGCGGGTCCCGATACGCAGTATTTT
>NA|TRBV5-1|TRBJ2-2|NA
CASSLGGLGTGELFF
TGCGCCAGCAGCTTGGGTGGGCTTGGCACCGGGGAGCTGTTTTTT
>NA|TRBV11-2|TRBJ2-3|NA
CASSFGLLSDTQYF
TGTGCCAGCAGCTTCGGACTTCTCTCAGATACGCAGTATTTT
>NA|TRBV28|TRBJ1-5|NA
CASINGGEGQPQHF
TGTGCCAGCATCAACGGGGGGGAAGGTCAGCCCCAGCATTTT
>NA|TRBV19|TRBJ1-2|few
CASTTGRGGYTF
TGTGCCAGTACAACGGGTCGCGGTGGCTACACCTTC
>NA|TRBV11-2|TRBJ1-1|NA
CASAAPGPTEAFF
TGTGCCAGCGCAGCTCCGGGACCCACTGAAGCTTTCTTT
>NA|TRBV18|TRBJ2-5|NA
CASSQVGTPQETQYF
TGTGCCAGCTCACAAGTAGGGACACCCCAAGAGACCCAGTACTTC
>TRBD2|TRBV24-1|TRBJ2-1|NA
CATSDTSSGGARLF
TGTGCCACCAGTGACACCTCGAGCGGGGGGGCTCGACTCTTC
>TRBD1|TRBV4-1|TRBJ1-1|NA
CASSQDRTGGNTEAFF
TGCGCCAGCAGCCAAGATCGTACAGGGGGGAACACTGAAGCTTTCTTT
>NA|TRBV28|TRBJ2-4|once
CASSPSVRIQYF
TGTGCCAGCTCCCCCAGCGTACGCATTCAGTACTTC
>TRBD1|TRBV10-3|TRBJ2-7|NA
CAISAGGGDEQYF
TGTGCCATCAGTGCAGGGGGCGGTGACGAGCAGTACTTC
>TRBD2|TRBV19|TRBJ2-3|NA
CASSTTGLAGGTDTQYF
TGTGCCAGTAGTACCACGGGACTAGCGGGGGGCACAGATACGCAGTATTTT
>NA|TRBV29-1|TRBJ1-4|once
CSVERSEKLFF
TGCAGCGTTGAACGGAGCGAAAAACTGTTTTTT
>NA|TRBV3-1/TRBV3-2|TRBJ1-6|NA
CASSQGENSPLHF
TGTGCCAGCAGCCAAGGAGAGAATTCACCCCTCCACTTT
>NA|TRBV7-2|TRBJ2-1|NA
CASSLSSGTYNEQFF
TGTGCCAGCAGCTTAAGTAGCGGAACCTACAATGAGCAGTTCTTC
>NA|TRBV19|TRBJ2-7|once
CASSSQPRDPLGLEQYF
TGTGCCAGTAGTAGCCAGCCTCGGGACCCCCTTGGCCTCGAGCAGTACTTC
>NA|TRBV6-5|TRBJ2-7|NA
CASSKQSSPHWEQYF
TGTGCCAGCAGTAAGCAGTCGAGCCCTCACTGGGAGCAGTACTTC